The 28 T cell receptor beta chains listed next were all sequenced from one sample in a study of OX40 agonist ivuxolimab in advanced cancers. The repertoire was sequenced with immunoSEQ multiplex PCR; TCRdb's copy has only in-frame clones and lacks some. The sample has about 82,000 clones, approximately 87% seen once. The source was CD4+ or CD8+ T cells sorted from blood, collected in a trial of the OX40 agonist ivuxolimab. These receptors were taken from an adult with an advanced solid tumor such as melanoma, head and neck, liver or kidney cancer.

J is TRBJ1-3 and V is TRBV11-2; TRBD1 might be the D (5 bases). CDR1 and CDR2 from the germline V gene are SGHAT and FQNNGV. Trimming took 4 bases from V and 0 from J, leaving 19 bases between them. The CDR3 has 18 residues. CDR3: CASSSPGGTPSSGNTIYF. DNA of the CDR3: TGTGCCAGCAGCTCCCCCGGGGGGACTCCGAGCTCTGGAAACACCATATATTTT.

V is TRBV6-6 and J is TRBJ2-6; no clear D gene. This CDR3 region has 13 residues. Trimming left V 4 bases short and J 2 bases short, with 3 bases between. Looked up from germline, CDR1 is MNHNY and CDR2 is SVGAGI (reference sequence). Here the CDR3 reads CASSSPGANVLTF. The CDR3 nucleotides are TGTGCCAGCAGTTCTCCTGGGGCCAACGTCCTGACTTTC.

The gene calls are TRBV7-6 and TRBJ1-6, with no clear D. Between the trimmed V and J ends, which lost 4 bases and 8 bases, there was a span of 9 bases. The length of the CDR3 is 13 residues. Germline-derived CDR1 and CDR2 are SGHVS and FNYEAQ. In DNA, the CDR3 is TGTGCCAGCAGCTCCACGAGGGATTCACCCCTCCACTTT. Translating gives CASSSTRDSPLHF.

The gene calls are TRBV5-4 and TRBJ1-6; a possible D gene is TRBD1 (5 bases). The CDR3 sequence is 14 residues long. Germline V gene sequence: CDR1 SGHNT, CDR2 YYREEE (reference sequence). V shed 0 bases and J shed 8 bases, with 9 bases lying between them. Written as DNA, the CDR3 is TGTGCCAGCAGCTTGGAAGAGGGGTATTCACCCCTCCACTTT. Translated: CASSLEEGYSPLHF.

The chain is built from TRBV30 and TRBJ2-3, with D possibly TRBD2 on 6 matching bases. CDR1 GTSNPN and CDR2 SVGIG come from the germline V gene (reference sequence). V was shortened by 5 bases and J by 6 bases, with 18 bases between the two germline ends. This CDR3 has 14 amino acids. The CDR3, as DNA: TGTGCCTGGGCTCGCGGGGTAGGTTTGGATACGCAGTATTTT. It encodes CAWARGVGLDTQYF.

The chain recombines TRBV7-2 with TRBJ2-5; 7 bases align to TRBD2. V gave up 5 bases and J gave up 5 bases; unmatched junction bases: 11. Germline values: CDR1 SGHTA, CDR2 FQGNSA. The CDR3 consists of 15 residues. As DNA, the CDR3 is TGTGCCAGCAGCGCTGGTGGGGGGGATGTTGAGACCCAGTACTTC. Translating it yields CASSAGGGDVETQYF.

In this sample, this clone turned up a few times. The rearrangement joins TRBV25-1 to TRBJ2-1; TRBD2 matches at 8 bases. Germline CDR1 MGHDK, CDR2 SYGVNS. The CDR3 extends over 16 amino acids. J lost 5 bases, V lost 6 bases, and 12 bases had no gene match. The CDR3 is CASSPNRGGRHNEQFF. CDR3 sequence (DNA): TGTGCCAGCAGCCCTAATCGGGGGGGGAGGCACAATGAGCAGTTCTTC.

The gene calls are TRBV18 and TRBJ1-3; TRBD1 matches at 7 bases. The CDR3 has 15 residues. Germline V gene lookup returns CDR1 KGHSH and CDR2 LQKENI. The V gene end was trimmed by 3 bases and the J gene end by 3 bases; junction bases not matched to a gene: 5. As DNA, the CDR3 is TGTGCCAGCTCACCCCTCCGGGACAGTGGAAACACCATATATTTT. It specifies CASSPLRDSGNTIYF.

V usage is TRBV6-1 and J usage is TRBJ1-5, with D unresolved. This CDR3 has 15 residues. The V end lost 7 bases, the J end lost 5 bases, and 18 bases lay between the germline ends. The germline CDR1 and CDR2 sequences are MNHNS and SASEGT. The CDR3: CASIQAARPYQPQHF. The CDR3 DNA sequence: TGTGCCAGCATTCAGGCGGCCAGGCCGTATCAGCCCCAGCATTTT.

The rearrangement uses TRBV7-2 and TRBJ2-1; TRBD2 matches 9 bases. The length of the CDR3 is 14 residues. Germline V CDR1 and CDR2: SGHTA, FQGNSA. Trimming took 1 base from V and 15 from J; bases not matched to a gene: 10. Here the CDR3 DNA reads TGTGCCAGCAGCTTAGGAGATGGCGGGGGGGCGGCGTTCTTC. It translates to CASSLGDGGGAAFF.

Only a few counts were recorded for this clone. The chain has TRBV6-6 and TRBJ1-5; 8 bases fit TRBD1. Germline-derived CDR1 and CDR2 are MNHNY and SVGAGI (reference sequence). This CDR3 has 16 amino acids. Trimming cost V 0 bases and J 8 bases; bases outside gene matches: 9. DNA of the CDR3: TGTGCCAGCAGTTACTCGGAGACAGGGGTCAGGGAGCCCCAGCATTTT. It is translated as CASSYSETGVREPQHF.

V and J are TRBV7-2 and TRBJ2-7, with 12 bases lining up with TRBD2. CDR3 length: 16 residues. CDR1 and CDR2 (germline): SGHTA, FQGNSA. J gave up 4 bases and V 2 bases, and 6 bases lay outside the gene matches. CDR3 amino acids: CASSLLAGGHGYEQYF. Here the CDR3 DNA reads TGTGCCAGCAGCTTACTAGCGGGGGGGCATGGGTACGAGCAGTACTTC.

In nucleotides, the CDR3 is TGTGCCTGGCGCCGGGGTGGCTACACCTTC. Protein sequence: CAWRRGGYTF. The chain uses TRBV30 and TRBJ1-2, with D uncertain. This CDR3 is built from 10 residues. Trimming took 5 bases from V and 7 from J, leaving 8 bases between them. The germline CDR1 and CDR2 sequences are GTSNPN and SVGIG (reference sequence).

This sequence joins TRBV7-2 and TRBJ2-5; unclear D gene. The length of the CDR3 is 14 residues. Germline V CDR1 and CDR2: SGHTA, FQGNSA. Trimming pared 7 bases from V and 2 bases from J, leaving 14 bases between. The CDR3 nucleotides read TGTGCCAGCACCCCATGGGCAGGTCAAGAGACCCAGTACTTC. Its protein product is CASTPWAGQETQYF.

This chain links TRBV19 with TRBJ1-4, with 8 bases fitting TRBD1. Trimming at V came to 8 bases and at J to 7 bases, leaving 9 bases not matched to a gene. Per the germline V gene, CDR1 is LNHDA and CDR2 is SQIVND (reference sequence). This CDR3 is built from 14 residues. The CDR3 region has the DNA TGTGCCAGTCAGGGGGCGCGTCTAAGTGAAAAACTGTTTTTT. Protein product: CASQGARLSEKLFF.

This clone came up a few times. V and J are TRBV5-1 and TRBJ2-7, with 9 bases lining up with TRBD1. The CDR3 length is 14 residues. The junction had 7 bases not matched to a gene; V was cut back by 7 bases and J by 2 bases. Per the germline V gene, CDR1 is SGHRS and CDR2 is YFSETQ. The CDR3 nucleotides are TGCGCCAGCCGACAGACAGGGGGACCCTACGAGCAGTACTTC. Translation: CASRQTGGPYEQYF.

The V call is TRBV13, the J call TRBJ2-1, with unresolved D. V was pared by 5 bases and J by 8 bases, with 16 bases between. Germline V lookup: CDR1 PRHDT, CDR2 FYEKMQ (reference sequence). The CDR3 sequence is 14 residues long. CDR3 DNA sequence: TGTGCCAGCAGCCGTCCTAGTGTTTCGGATGAGCAGTTCTTC. As protein: CASSRPSVSDEQFF.

This rearrangement joins TRBV12-5 to TRBJ2-5; 11 nucleotides align to TRBD2. The CDR3 totals 17 residues. Germline CDR1 is LGHNT and CDR2 is FRNRAP. Trimming removed 1 base from V and 0 bases from J; junction bases left unmatched: 4. DNA for the CDR3: TGTGCTAGTGGTTTGGCACTAGCGGGGGATTACCAAGAGACCCAGTACTTC. Protein sequence: CASGLALAGDYQETQYF. The full variable domain, rest sourced from reference TRBV12-5 and TRBJ2-5, is DARVTQTPRHKVTEMGQEVTMRCQPILGHNTVFWYRQTMMQGLELLAYFRNRAPLDDSGMPKDRFSAEMPDATLATLKIQPSEPRDSAVYFCASGLALAGDYQETQYFGPGTRLLVL.

For the CDR3, the DNA is TGTGCCAGTAGTATAGAGGGTTGGAGCACCGGGGAGCTGTTTTTT. It encodes CASSIEGWSTGELFF. The chain has TRBV19 and TRBJ2-2; no definite D call. CDR1 is LNHDA, CDR2 SQIVND, per germline (reference sequence). This CDR3 has 15 amino acids. Deletions cut 0 bases from V and 4 bases from J, with 9 bases between.

This sequence joins TRBV7-8 and TRBJ2-3; TRBD1 aligns across 9 bases. The CDR3 covers 16 residues. V was pared by 5 bases and J by 2 bases, with 8 bases of the junction left unmatched. The germline V gene encodes CDR1 SGHVS and CDR2 FQNEAQ. The CDR3 DNA follows: TGTGCCAGCAGCGACAGGACAGGGGCCCACACAGATACGCAGTATTTT. Translation gives CASSDRTGAHTDTQYF.

This clone qualifies as medium-sized. This chain uses TRBV2 with TRBJ1-5; D is uncertain. Trimming stripped 7 bases from V and 1 base from J, with 14 bases between. The CDR3 is 15 amino acids. Germline V gene lookup returns CDR1 SNHLY and CDR2 FYNNEI. The CDR3 bases are TGTGCCAGCATTCAGGAGGTGGGGAGCAATCAGCCCCAGCATTTT. Protein sequence: CASIQEVGSNQPQHF.

In the case of this clone: At the DNA level, this CDR3 is encoded by other sequences in the same sample as well. The rearrangement links TRBV30 to TRBJ1-4; D call uncertain. The CDR3 extends over 13 amino acids. Trimming removed 3 bases from V and 4 bases from J, with 9 bases in between. In germline, CDR1 is GTSNPN, CDR2 SVGIG (reference sequence). CDR3 protein: CAWSRPDNEKLFF. The CDR3 coding sequence is TGTGCCTGGAGCAGACCGGATAATGAAAAACTGTTTTTT.

The chain employs TRBV4-2 and TRBJ2-1; D gene uncertain. V lost 3 bases, J lost 1 base, and 16 bases lay in between. Germline assignment: CDR1 LGHNA and CDR2 YNFKEQ. The CDR3 has 17 amino acids. CDR3: CASSHFKVGASYNEQFF. CDR3 sequence (DNA): TGTGCCAGCAGCCACTTTAAAGTAGGAGCGTCCTACAATGAGCAGTTCTTC.

This clone was detected once. The rearrangement joins TRBV4-2 to TRBJ2-7, with no clear D. Per the germline V gene, CDR1 is LGHNA and CDR2 is YNFKEQ. The V gene lost 1 base and the J gene lost 2 bases, with 12 bases spanning the gap. The length of the CDR3 is 15 residues. CDR3 sequence (DNA): TGTGCCAGCAGCCAAGGGCTGCAGCCCCCCTACGAGCAGTACTTC. This codes for CASSQGLQPPYEQYF.

This clone was seen a single time. The V call is TRBV11-2, the J call TRBJ1-2; 8 bases are shared with TRBD1. This CDR3 is 16 amino acids long. V trimming: 4 bases; J trimming: 5 bases; junction bases outside the gene matches: 12. Germline values: CDR1 SGHAT, CDR2 FQNNGV. CDR3 sequence reads: CASSSTRTGRKYGYTF. In DNA form, the CDR3 reads TGTGCCAGCAGCTCCACCCGGACAGGGAGGAAATATGGCTACACCTTC.

The chain employs TRBV10-3 and TRBJ2-5, with unresolved D. Per germline, CDR1 ENHRY and CDR2 SYGVKD. CDR3 length: 16 amino acids. V was clipped by 0 bases and J by 0 bases, with 11 bases between them. The CDR3 sequence is CAISESTGSYQETQYF. CDR3 in DNA: TGTGCCATCAGTGAGTCGACCGGTTCCTACCAAGAGACCCAGTACTTC.

CDR3 protein: CASSALESGELFF. CDR3 nucleotide sequence: TGTGCCAGCAGCGCCCTTGAGTCTGGGGAGCTGTTTTTT. This chain links TRBV2 with TRBJ2-2, with D uncertain. This CDR3 is 13 amino acids long. Germline assignment: CDR1 SNHLY and CDR2 FYNNEI. Trimming pared 6 bases from V and 8 bases from J, leaving 13 bases between.

In this sample, this clone turned up a few times. CDR3 loop: CASSRGTGNTIYF. In nucleotides, the CDR3 is TGTGCCAGCTCAAGGGGGACTGGAAACACCATATATTTT. This chain uses TRBV18 with TRBJ1-3, with a weak D call TRBD1 (6 bases). CDR1 and CDR2 (germline): KGHSH, LQKENI. V was clipped by 5 bases and J by 2 bases, with 7 bases between them. CDR3 length: 13 amino acids.